This TCR beta chain was found in a study of molecular identifiers for immune sequencing clone quantification. General study results and limits: The study found clones above 20 RNA copies held over 99% of effector molecules and under 1% in naive cells.

This clonotype was picked up many times. The antigen remains undetermined. Bulk TCR libraries used previously described methods and listed TCR primers. TCRdb ran MiXCR on the PCR reads and lists one entry per CDR3 protein. This table holds about 320,000 distinct CDR3 sequences, about 22% found once. J lost 2 bases, V lost 5 bases, and 4 bases had no gene match. The CDR3 contains 15 residues. The V gene's germline CDR1 is SGHRS and CDR2 YFSETQ. The source material was naive CD8+ T cells from blood, with Jurkat cell RNA spiked in. As to subset: FACS-sorted CD8+CD4-CCR7+CD45RA+ naive T cells. The clonotype comes from a human donor in good health. Some libraries in this study had Jurkat cell RNA spiked in. The chain carries TRBV5-1 and TRBJ1-3, with 10 nucleotides matching TRBD1. CDR3 coding DNA: TGCGCCAGCAGGACCGGGACAGGGGCTGGAAACACCATATATTTT. Its protein is CASRTGTGAGNTIYF.